One and the same sample provided the 25 T cell receptor beta chains below, sequenced in a study of blood T cells in healthy people across ages (dated by TCRdb to between 2015 and 2016). Libraries were built with 5' RACE. Sequencing took place on an Illumina HiSeq 2500. A second roughly 7 to 12 cycle PCR used a sample-barcoded 5' primer and a J-beta primer mix. TCRdb trimmed public reads at Q25 via fastp, called clones via MiXCR and kept in-frame beta chains. Every entry covers one CDR3 protein and lists the most common genes and DNA from its rows. Recorded for this sample are roughly 1.6 million distinct CDR3 sequences; roughly 32% of them occurred a single time. Roughly 12% of the sample is in the top ten clones. Sequencing was performed on blood. The receptors come from a woman aged 25-40 years in good health.

This clonotype showed up just a few times. The chain combines TRBV20-1 with TRBJ2-7; D is perhaps TRBD2 (6 bases). CDR3 size: 14 residues. Per the germline V gene, CDR1 is DFQATT and CDR2 is SNEGSKA (reference sequence). With 5 bases removed from V and 1 base from J, the gap between germline ends came to 15 bases. The CDR3 DNA is TGCAGTGCTCAAGTGGCGGGGAAGTCCTACGAGCAGTACTTC. Translated: CSAQVAGKSYEQYF.

The V call is TRBV20-1, the J call TRBJ2-7; TRBD1 agrees at 7 bases. The germline V gene encodes CDR1 DFQATT and CDR2 SNEGSKA (reference sequence). This CDR3 has 14 amino acids. V was pared by 6 bases and J by 2 bases, with 10 bases of the junction left unmatched. CDR3 sequence: CSALPDRPTYEQYF. The CDR3 coding sequence is TGCAGTGCCCTCCCGGACAGGCCGACCTACGAGCAGTACTTC.

This chain uses TRBV29-1 with TRBJ1-1, with 8 nucleotides matching TRBD1. CDR3 length equals 15 residues. Germline V gene lookup returns CDR1 SQVTM and CDR2 ANQGSEA. The V and J ends lost 4 bases and 0 bases, in that order; junction bases with no gene match: 7. In DNA form, the CDR3 reads TGCAGCGTTGTACACGGGACAGGATTGAACACTGAAGCTTTCTTT. Its translation: CSVVHGTGLNTEAFF.

The V gene is TRBV6-6, the J gene TRBJ2-7; the D is unclear. V gave up 6 bases and J gave up 4 bases, with 13 bases separating them. The CDR3 spans 13 residues. In germline, CDR1 is MNHNY, CDR2 SVGAGI (reference sequence). The CDR3 nucleotides are TGTGCCAGCAGAACCGCTGAAGTATACGAGCAGTACTTC. Its protein is CASRTAEVYEQYF.

This clonotype appeared a few times. This chain connects TRBV28 to TRBJ2-5, with D possibly matching TRBD1 (6 bases). Per germline, CDR1 MDHEN and CDR2 SYDVKM. The CDR3 extends over 18 amino acids. The germline V and J ends were trimmed by 8 bases and 1 base, with 26 bases remaining between them. As DNA, the CDR3 is TGTGCCAGCGGCCTTCCTTATCGCGAACAGGGTTTCCAAGAGACCCAGTACTTC. This codes for CASGLPYREQGFQETQYF.

This chain connects TRBV11-2 to TRBJ1-3; no definite D call. V lost 5 bases, J lost 0 bases, and 17 bases lay in between. The V gene's germline CDR1 is SGHAT and CDR2 FQNNGV. The CDR3 runs to 17 residues. Written as DNA, the CDR3 is TGTGCCAGCAGCCCCGGTGGCAGCGGACCCTCTGGAAACACCATATATTTT. Amino acid sequence: CASSPGGSGPSGNTIYF.

This clonotype was picked up a small number of times. Here the CDR3 reads CSARDRTDYYGYTF. The CDR3 nucleotides read TGCAGTGCTAGAGATAGGACAGACTACTATGGCTACACCTTC. This chain connects TRBV20-1 to TRBJ1-2; D possibly corresponds to TRBD1 (6 bases). Germline-derived CDR1 and CDR2 are DFQATT and SNEGSKA (reference sequence). The CDR3 length is 14 residues. Trimming pared 0 bases from V and 3 bases from J, leaving 11 bases between.

This clonotype was counted a few times. The V and J genes are TRBV12-3 or TRBV12-4 and TRBJ1-6, with 9 bases lining up with TRBD1. Trimming took 6 bases from V and 11 from J; bases not matched to a gene: 8. The CDR3 runs to 14 residues. CDR3 amino acids: CASSLSGTGTPLHF. CDR3 sequence (DNA): TGTGCCAGCAGCTTATCCGGGACAGGGACACCCCTCCACTTT.

The chain uses TRBV6-1 and TRBJ1-1; D gene ambiguous. Germline loops: CDR1 MNHNS, CDR2 SASEGT. Trimming cost V 7 bases and J 3 bases, with 12 bases left between them. The CDR3 sequence is 13 residues long. CDR3 bases: TGTGCCAGCACAAAGGACGGTTACACTGAAGCTTTCTTT. Its translation is CASTKDGYTEAFF.

This clonotype was recorded many times. The gene calls are TRBV20-1 and TRBJ2-5, with 10 nucleotides matching TRBD2. Germline V gives CDR1 DFQATT, CDR2 SNEGSKA (reference sequence). J lost 2 bases, V lost 5 bases, and 8 bases had no gene match. The CDR3 covers 15 residues. For the CDR3, the DNA is TGCAGTGCTCCCGATAGCGGGGGGAGTCAAGAGACCCAGTACTTC. The encoded protein is CSAPDSGGSQETQYF.

V usage is TRBV3-1 and J usage is TRBJ2-1; weak D call: TRBD2 (6 bases). The CDR3 consists of 16 residues. With 1 base removed from V and 5 bases from J, the gap between germline ends came to 15 bases. Germline V gene lookup returns CDR1 LGHDT and CDR2 YNNKEL (reference sequence). In nucleotides, the CDR3 is TGTGCCAGCAGCCAAGGTACCGGGACTCCAAACAATGAGCAGTTCTTC. Translation gives CASSQGTGTPNNEQFF.

This clonotype has only a few counts. The chain couples TRBV6-1 to TRBJ2-3, with 9 bases identical to TRBD2. V lost 6 bases and J lost 0; bases outside the gene matches: 4. The germline V gene has CDR1 MNHNS and CDR2 SASEGT. This CDR3 is built from 15 residues. The CDR3 nucleotides are TGTGCCAGCAGAAGAGCGGGGGGAAGCACAGATACGCAGTATTTT. It codes for CASRRAGGSTDTQYF.

The chain joins TRBV6-6 to TRBJ2-7; D gene unclear. The CDR3 is made up of 14 amino acids. V lost 4 bases and J lost 2, with 12 bases in between. Germline values: CDR1 MNHNY, CDR2 SVGAGI (reference sequence). The CDR3: CASSSGRLAYEQYF. CDR3 DNA sequence: TGTGCCAGCAGTTCCGGACGCCTCGCCTACGAGCAGTACTTC.

A word on this clonotype: Given a much more abundant clone one base away, this may be a read error. The CDR3 nucleotides read TGCGGTGCCCCACCCCCGACCGGAGCACTGTACGAGCAGTACTTC. It is translated as CGAPPPTGALYEQYF. The gene calls are TRBV20-1 and TRBJ2-7; D remains unclear. Germline CDR1 reads DFQATT; CDR2 reads SNEGSKA (reference sequence). The CDR3 totals 15 residues.

Only a few counts were recorded for this clonotype. The chain combines TRBV2 with TRBJ2-3, with 8 bases that match TRBD2. CDR3 length: 17 amino acids. V shed 3 bases and J 1 base; nucleotides not matched to a gene: 9. CDR1 and CDR2 from the germline V gene are SNHLY and FYNNEI. CDR3 nucleotides: TGTGCCAGCAGTGATCCGGGACTAGTAACGGGCACAGATACGCAGTATTTT. Protein product: CASSDPGLVTGTDTQYF.

The V and J genes are TRBV24-1 and TRBJ2-3; D uncertain. V dropped 3 bases and J dropped 1 base, with 7 bases sitting between them. Germline-derived CDR1 and CDR2 are KGHDR and SFDVKD. The CDR3 is made up of 14 amino acids. The CDR3 DNA reads as TGTGCCACCAGTGATCCCAAGGGCACAGATACGCAGTATTTT. Translating it yields CATSDPKGTDTQYF.

This clonotype was picked up a small number of times. The V call is TRBV11-1, the J call TRBJ2-7; D not certain. Germline loops: CDR1 SGHAT, CDR2 FQDESV (reference sequence). The germline V and J ends were trimmed by 5 bases and 2 bases, with 19 bases remaining between them. The CDR3 is 16 residues long. The CDR3 region has the DNA TGTGCCAGCAGCCTAGGTTCCGGCTACAACACCTACGAGCAGTACTTC. It specifies CASSLGSGYNTYEQYF.

This clonotype has ten or more counts. The CDR3 sequence is CASSLRGTIDGDTQYF. The CDR3, as DNA: TGTGCCAGCAGCTTAAGGGGAACAATCGATGGAGATACGCAGTATTTT. The V and J genes are TRBV7-2 and TRBJ2-3; D possibly corresponds to TRBD1 (5 bases). Germline assignment: CDR1 SGHTA and CDR2 FQGNSA. This CDR3 is built from 16 residues. With 2 bases removed from V and 5 bases from J, the gap between germline ends came to 17 bases.

This rearrangement joins TRBV3-1 to TRBJ2-6, with a weak D call TRBD1 (6 bases). The CDR3 is made up of 19 amino acids. V was clipped by 1 base and J by 0 bases, with 16 bases between them. Germline assignment: CDR1 LGHDT and CDR2 YNNKEL (reference sequence). The CDR3 loop is CASSQVEGGRSSGANVLTF. The CDR3 coding sequence is TGTGCCAGCAGCCAAGTCGAAGGGGGTCGGTCCTCTGGGGCCAACGTCCTGACTTTC.

The chain recombines TRBV24-1 with TRBJ2-1; no firm D call. Germline V gene lookup returns CDR1 KGHDR and CDR2 SFDVKD. The CDR3 is 11 residues long. Trimming took off 6 bases at V and 6 bases at J, with 5 bases between the two ends. CDR3 sequence (DNA): TGTGCCACCAGTACCGGCAATGAGCAGTTCTTC. Protein product: CATSTGNEQFF.

The V gene is TRBV27, the J gene TRBJ1-1; 8 nucleotides align to TRBD1. After removal of 3 bases from V and 5 bases from J, the junction contained 11 bases not matched to a gene. This CDR3 has 16 amino acids. Germline CDR1 and CDR2: MNHEY and SMNVEV (reference sequence). CDR3 loop: CASSFGQGSARTEAFF. For the CDR3, the DNA is TGTGCCAGCAGTTTCGGACAGGGTTCGGCAAGAACTGAAGCTTTCTTT.

This sequence joins TRBV7-9 and TRBJ2-7; D possibly uses TRBD1 or TRBD2 (5 bases each). This CDR3 contains 15 residues. V lost 5 bases and J lost 2, with 16 bases in between. CDR1 is SEHNR and CDR2 is FQNEAQ in the germline V gene (reference sequence). The CDR3 spells CASSAPQGVTYEQYF. CDR3 nucleotide sequence: TGTGCCAGCAGCGCCCCGCAGGGAGTTACCTACGAGCAGTACTTC.

The V call is TRBV12-3 or TRBV12-4, the J call TRBJ1-2; tentative D call: TRBD1 (6 bases). The CDR3 is 13 amino acids. V lost 6 bases and J lost 2, with 10 bases in between. The CDR3 coding sequence is TGTGCCAGCAGGGGGGCGTCCAACTATGGCTACACCTTC. Amino acids: CASRGASNYGYTF.

This clonotype was counted between two and nine times. The V and J genes are TRBV7-3 and TRBJ2-5, with 7 bases identical to TRBD1. Germline CDR1 and CDR2: SGHTA and FQGTGA. CDR3 length: 20 residues. V shed 3 bases, J shed 5 bases, and the junction held 24 bases outside the gene matches. DNA for the CDR3: TGTGCCAGCAGCTTTCCTGTGCCGACAGGGACCCTTATCTTTGGGGAGACCCAGTACTTC. Translation gives CASSFPVPTGTLIFGETQYF. Full variable domain (rest looked up from reference TRBV7-3 and TRBJ2-5): GAGVSQTPSNKVTEKGKYVELRCDPISGHTALYWYRQSLGQGPEFLIYFQGTGAADDSGLPNDRFFAVRPEGSVSTLKIQRTERGDSAVYLCASSFPVPTGTLIFGETQYFGPGTRLLVL.

In this sample, this clonotype turned up once. At one end the junction does not follow the germline gene, possibly because of a read error. The CDR3 DNA reads as TGCGCCGGCAGCTTGGCGCCGGGGCGGGTTTCTGTGCCTGAAGCTTTCTTT. Translated: CAGSLAPGRVSVPEAFF. The gene calls are TRBV5-1 and TRBJ1-1; D is perhaps TRBD1 (5 bases). CDR3 length: 17 residues. Per germline, CDR1 SGHRS and CDR2 YFSETQ.